The entry below describes one T cell receptor beta chain. Sequencing was performed with immunoSEQ multiplex PCR; in TCRdb, only in-frame clones are kept and a portion is missing. Of about 130,000 clones in the sample, about 85% were seen once. The data were taken from a study of blood T cell repertoires in COVID-19. CDR3 length: 12 amino acids. Trimming cost V 2 bases and J 4 bases, with 7 bases left between them. In germline, CDR1 is SGHRS, CDR2 YFSETQ. The clonotype was recovered from a woman of 80 years or more with acute or convalescent COVID-19. Source material: peripheral blood. This chain connects TRBV5-1 to TRBJ2-7, with D unresolved. The CDR3 region has the DNA TGCGCCAGCAGCTTACCGGGTTACGAGCAGTACTTC. Residues: CASSLPGYEQYF.